Below are 13 T cell receptor beta chains sequenced from a single sample in a study of T cells after yellow fever vaccination. TCRdb independently ran MiXCR on the 5' RACE reads; one entry per CDR3 protein. Of over 45,000 distinct CDR3 sequences listed, more than 5.5% are singletons. This specimen consisted of CD8+ T cells sorted from PBMCs, obtained on the day of the first yellow fever vaccination. These TCRs come from a man between 18 and 35 years old who received the YFV17D yellow fever vaccine.

This clonotype showed up many times. This chain joins TRBV12-3 or TRBV12-4 and TRBJ1-2; D may be TRBD1 (5 bases). The germline V and J ends were trimmed by 3 bases and 5 bases, with 13 bases remaining between them. The CDR3 is made up of 14 amino acids. The CDR3 nucleotides are TGTGCCAGCAGTTTTAACAGGCAAGGGTATGGCTACACCTTC. Its translation: CASSFNRQGYGYTF.

The chain is built from TRBV5-4 and TRBJ2-3, with D perhaps TRBD1 (5 bases). CDR1 and CDR2 from the germline V gene are SGHNT and YYREEE (reference sequence). Trimming removed 7 bases at V and 5 bases at J, with 8 bases between. This CDR3 is built from 11 residues. In DNA, the CDR3 is TGTGCCAGCCTACAGGAAGATACGCAGTATTTT. Its translation is CASLQEDTQYF.

This clonotype was found a few times. The chain carries TRBV6-1 and TRBJ2-2; 7 bases are a match to TRBD1. Per the germline V gene, CDR1 is MNHNS and CDR2 is SASEGT. Germline trimming cut 5 bases from V and 0 bases from J; bases unmatched to any gene: 3. The CDR3 spans 15 residues. The CDR3 DNA reads TGTGCCAGCAGTCCCACAGGGGCGAACACCGGGGAGCTGTTTTTT. It translates to CASSPTGANTGELFF.

CDR3 sequence reads: CASSSLGTGPEAFF. CDR3 DNA: TGTGCCAGCAGCTCCCTTGGGACAGGCCCTGAAGCTTTCTTT. The rearrangement links TRBV13 to TRBJ1-1; 8 nucleotides line up with TRBD1. CDR1 and CDR2 from the germline V gene are PRHDT and FYEKMQ (reference sequence). The CDR3 has 14 amino acids. J lost 6 bases, V lost 4 bases, and 7 bases had no gene match.

In its sample, this clonotype was seen many times. The chain is built from TRBV4-1 and TRBJ1-1, with 8 bases matching TRBD1. CDR3 length equals 15 residues. The germline V gene has CDR1 MGHRA and CDR2 YSYEKL. J lost 8 bases, V lost 1 base, and 9 bases had no gene match. This CDR3 reads CASSQGTGSPREAFF. CDR3 bases: TGCGCCAGCAGCCAAGGGACAGGGTCCCCCCGGGAAGCTTTCTTT.

The sample holds many counts of this clonotype. V gene TRBV5-1 combines with J gene TRBJ2-6; D ambiguous. The V gene's germline CDR1 is SGHRS and CDR2 YFSETQ. V was pared by 0 bases and J by 0 bases, with 10 bases between. CDR3 length: 17 amino acids. CDR3 bases: TGCGCCAGCAGCTTGGAGAAGGACCCCTCTGGGGCCAACGTCCTGACTTTC. Amino acids: CASSLEKDPSGANVLTF.

The chain recombines TRBV20-1 with TRBJ2-3; TRBD2 aligns across 11 bases. Trimming at V came to 4 bases and at J to 1 base, leaving 10 bases not matched to a gene. CDR3 length: 17 amino acids. Germline CDR1 reads DFQATT; CDR2 reads SNEGSKA (reference sequence). The CDR3, as DNA: TGCAGTGCTAAGGAACTAGCGGGGGACGCGGGCACAGATACGCAGTATTTT. This translates into CSAKELAGDAGTDTQYF.

The CDR3 loop is CASSQGPSFYEQYF. The CDR3 DNA is TGCGCCAGCAGCCAAGGGCCTTCATTCTACGAGCAGTACTTC. The rearrangement links TRBV4-1 to TRBJ2-7, with D uncertain. The V end was cut by 1 base, the J end by 3 bases, with 10 bases between. The CDR3 is made up of 14 amino acids. From germline, CDR1 is MGHRA and CDR2 YSYEKL.

This clonotype was counted a few times. The chain carries TRBV20-1 and TRBJ2-7, with D hard to call. The germline CDR1 and CDR2 sequences are DFQATT and SNEGSKA (reference sequence). This CDR3 is 17 amino acids long. V was cut by 6 bases and J by 2 bases, with 26 bases left in between. CDR3 region: CSATPEKSTYLAYEQYF. CDR3 bases: TGCAGTGCCACCCCCGAAAAAAGTACCTATCTCGCCTACGAGCAGTACTTC.

This clonotype has only a few counts. The chain is built from TRBV5-4 and TRBJ2-7, with 12 bases fitting TRBD1. CDR3 length: 15 amino acids. CDR1 SGHNT and CDR2 YYREEE come from the germline V gene (reference sequence). After removal of 4 bases from V and 4 bases from J, the junction contained 6 bases not matched to a gene. The CDR3 sequence is CASSLGTGGWYEQYV. Written as DNA, the CDR3 is TGTGCCAGCAGCCTCGGGACAGGGGGCTGGTACGAGCAGTACGTC.

This clonotype was found a few times. The chain links TRBV20-1 to TRBJ2-1; TRBD1 might be the D (7 bases). The CDR3 has 14 amino acids. The germline V gene encodes CDR1 DFQATT and CDR2 SNEGSKA (reference sequence). Trimming removed 1 base at V and 8 bases at J, with 15 bases between. The CDR3 sequence: CSARGDQGGDEQFF. CDR3 nucleotide sequence: TGCAGTGCTAGAGGGGACCAGGGGGGAGATGAGCAGTTCTTC.

This clonotype came up many times. The rearrangement uses TRBV29-1 and TRBJ2-2; D is undetermined. The V gene's germline CDR1 is SQVTM and CDR2 ANQGSEA. This CDR3 contains 11 residues. V gave up 5 bases and J gave up 6 bases, with 7 bases separating them. The CDR3 nucleotides read TGCAGCGTTCGAGGTTCCGGGGAGCTGTTTTTT. This sequence encodes CSVRGSGELFF.

The V gene is TRBV19, the J gene TRBJ2-2; D is unclear. This CDR3 has 14 amino acids. V shed 1 base and J shed 0 bases, with 3 bases lying between them. Germline V gene sequence: CDR1 LNHDA, CDR2 SQIVND (reference sequence). CDR3 sequence (DNA): TGTGCCAGTAGTATAGGATCGAACACCGGGGAGCTGTTTTTT. This translates into CASSIGSNTGELFF.